This TCR beta chain was sequenced during a study of Graves' ophthalmopathy and Graves' hyperthyroidism. Amplification of the TCR beta CDR3 regions used RNA transcripts (as template). HTBI-primed first-round RT-PCR preceded second-round multiplex PCR. TCRdb re-called the multiplex PCR reads through MiXCR, storing one row per CDR3 protein. The data hold approximately 160,000 distinct CDR3 sequences, with approximately 40% observed a single time. V gave up 4 bases and J gave up 6 bases; unmatched junction bases: 4. This CDR3 spans 15 amino acids. Each diagnosis was determined on the basis of clinical symptoms, serum thyroxine, TRAb, thyroid ultrasound and orbital computed tomography. This clonotype was detected many times.

The specimen sequenced was peripheral blood. V usage is TRBV12-3 or TRBV12-4 and J usage is TRBJ2-6, with 9 bases fitting TRBD1. The receptor was derived from a man younger than 40 with Graves' ophthalmopathy. CDR3 region: CASSYGQGTANVLTF. Written as DNA, the CDR3 is TGTGCCAGCAGTTACGGACAGGGGACGGCCAACGTCCTGACTTTC.